The T cell receptor beta chain described here comes from a study of T cells in Graves' hyperthyroidism and ophthalmopathy. Orbital computed tomography and thyroid ultrasound, together with serum TRAb and thyroxine and clinical symptoms, were used for diagnoses. The source of the PBMCs was 9.5 to 10 ml of fresh peripheral blood. Amplified TCR beta CDR3 regions came from RNA transcripts. First-round RT-PCR targeting the TCR CDR3 was performed with the HTBI primer set. TCRdb re-derived calls from the multiplex PCR reads in MiXCR, one entry per CDR3 protein. The sample carries more than 300,000 distinct CDR3 sequences, roughly 13% recorded once. This clonotype was counted many times. This sequence was found in a young woman with Graves' hyperthyroidism. The sample was blood.

CDR3 sequence reads: CAWTRTAAKNIQYF. In DNA form, the CDR3 reads TGTGCCTGGACCCGAACTGCAGCCAAAAACATTCAGTACTTC. The chain joins TRBV30 to TRBJ2-4; no definite D call. V was cut by 4 bases and J by 0 bases, with 10 bases left in between. The CDR3 loop spans 14 amino acids. CDR1 GTSNPN and CDR2 SVGIG come from the germline V gene (reference sequence).